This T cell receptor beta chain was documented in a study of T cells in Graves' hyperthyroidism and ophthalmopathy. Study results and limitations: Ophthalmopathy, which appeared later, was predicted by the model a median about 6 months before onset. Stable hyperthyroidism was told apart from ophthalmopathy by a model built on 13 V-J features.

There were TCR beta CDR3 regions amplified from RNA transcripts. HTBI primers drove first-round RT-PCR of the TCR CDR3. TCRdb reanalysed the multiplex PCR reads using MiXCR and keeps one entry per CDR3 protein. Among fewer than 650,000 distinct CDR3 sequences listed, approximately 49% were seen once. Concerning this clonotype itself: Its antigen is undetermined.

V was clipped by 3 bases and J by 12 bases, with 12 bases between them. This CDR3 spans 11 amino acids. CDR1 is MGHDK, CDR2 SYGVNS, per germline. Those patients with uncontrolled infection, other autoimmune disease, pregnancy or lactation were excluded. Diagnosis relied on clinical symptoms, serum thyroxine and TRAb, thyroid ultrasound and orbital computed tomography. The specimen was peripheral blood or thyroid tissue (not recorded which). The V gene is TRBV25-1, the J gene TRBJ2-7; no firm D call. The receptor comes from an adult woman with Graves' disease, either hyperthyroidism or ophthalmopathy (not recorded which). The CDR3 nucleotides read TGTGCCAGCAGTGACAGAATCGTGCGGTACTTC. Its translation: CASSDRIVRYF.